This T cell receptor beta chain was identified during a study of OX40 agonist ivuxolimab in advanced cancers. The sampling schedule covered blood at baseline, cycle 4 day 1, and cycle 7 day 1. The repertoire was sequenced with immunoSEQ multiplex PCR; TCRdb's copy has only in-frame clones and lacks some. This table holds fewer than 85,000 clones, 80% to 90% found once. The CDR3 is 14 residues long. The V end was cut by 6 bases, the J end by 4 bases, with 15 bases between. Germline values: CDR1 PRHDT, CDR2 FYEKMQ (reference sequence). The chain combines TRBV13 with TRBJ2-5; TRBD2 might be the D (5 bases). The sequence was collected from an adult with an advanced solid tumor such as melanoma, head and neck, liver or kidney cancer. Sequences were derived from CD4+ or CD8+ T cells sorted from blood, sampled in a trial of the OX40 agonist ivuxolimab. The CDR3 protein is CASRLTWAGETQYF. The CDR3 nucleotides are TGTGCCAGCAGATTAACTTGGGCGGGAGAGACCCAGTACTTC.